This TCR beta chain was sequenced during a study of cytomegalovirus exposure and HLA in healthy donors. Overall study results and limits: It was confirmed in vitro that a few of the CMV-associated chains were specific for CMV antigens. That first-cohort TCR clusters tended to co-occur in the 130 or so validation repertoires was found in a later analysis. Researchers catalogued about 150 TCR beta chains as cytomegalovirus-associated. Reportedly, cytomegalovirus status was diagnosed with high sensitivity and specificity.

Some clones are missing from TCRdb's copy, which holds only in-frame ones; the method was immunoSEQ multiplex PCR. The data contain roughly 330,000 clones, around 90% of them seen just once; the ten biggest clones take up about 1.2%. In the case of this clone: Its matching antigen is unknown.

The sample consisted of PBMCs. This TCR was recovered from a woman younger than 45 in good health and CMV-seropositive.

The CDR3 DNA is TGTGCCAGCAGTCCAGGGGGCAAAGATACGCAGTATTTT. Its translation: CASSPGGKDTQYF. V is TRBV28 and J is TRBJ2-3, with TRBD1 matching 8 bases. CDR1 is MDHEN and CDR2 is SYDVKM in the germline V gene. V dropped 5 bases and J dropped 5; count of bases not matched to a gene: 3. CDR3 length: 13 residues.